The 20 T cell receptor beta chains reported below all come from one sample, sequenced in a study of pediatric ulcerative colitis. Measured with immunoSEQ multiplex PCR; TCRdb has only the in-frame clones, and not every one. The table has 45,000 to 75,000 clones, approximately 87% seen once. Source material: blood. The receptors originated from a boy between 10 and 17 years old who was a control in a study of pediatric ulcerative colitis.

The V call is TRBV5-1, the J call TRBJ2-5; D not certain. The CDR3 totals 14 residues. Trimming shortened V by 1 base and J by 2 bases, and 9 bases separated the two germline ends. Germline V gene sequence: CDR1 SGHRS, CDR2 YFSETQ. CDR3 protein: CASSLNQAQETQYF. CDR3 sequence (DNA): TGCGCCAGCAGCTTGAATCAGGCACAAGAGACCCAGTACTTC.

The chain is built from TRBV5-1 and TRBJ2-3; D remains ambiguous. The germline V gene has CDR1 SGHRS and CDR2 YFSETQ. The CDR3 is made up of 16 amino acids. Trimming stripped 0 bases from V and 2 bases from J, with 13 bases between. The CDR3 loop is CASSLAQNRYTDTQYF. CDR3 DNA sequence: TGCGCCAGCAGCTTGGCCCAAAACCGGTACACAGATACGCAGTATTTT.

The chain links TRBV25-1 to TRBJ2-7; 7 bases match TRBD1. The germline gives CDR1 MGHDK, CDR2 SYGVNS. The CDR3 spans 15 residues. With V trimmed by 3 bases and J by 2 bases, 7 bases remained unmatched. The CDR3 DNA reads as TGTGCCAGCAGTGAGGTGGGGGACAGAGCCTACGAGCAGTACTTC. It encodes CASSEVGDRAYEQYF.

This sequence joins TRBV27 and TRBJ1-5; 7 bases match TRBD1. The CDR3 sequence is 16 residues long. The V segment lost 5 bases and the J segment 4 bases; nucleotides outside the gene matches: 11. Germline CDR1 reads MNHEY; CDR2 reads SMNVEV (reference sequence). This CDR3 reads CASSPSWGQINQPQHF. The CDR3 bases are TGTGCCAGCAGTCCGTCTTGGGGACAGATTAATCAGCCCCAGCATTTT.

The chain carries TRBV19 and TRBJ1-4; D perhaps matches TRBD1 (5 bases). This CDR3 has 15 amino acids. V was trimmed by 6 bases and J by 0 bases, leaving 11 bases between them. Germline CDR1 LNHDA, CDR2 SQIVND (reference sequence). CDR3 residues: CASRGVVTTNEKLFF. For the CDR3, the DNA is TGTGCCAGTAGAGGGGTAGTGACAACTAATGAAAAACTGTTTTTT.

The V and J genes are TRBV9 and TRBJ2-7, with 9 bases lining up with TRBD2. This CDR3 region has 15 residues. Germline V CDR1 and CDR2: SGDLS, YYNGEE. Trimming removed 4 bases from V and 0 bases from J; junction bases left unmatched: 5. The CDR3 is CASSLGLALSYEQYF. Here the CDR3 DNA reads TGTGCCAGCAGCTTAGGACTAGCGCTCTCCTACGAGCAGTACTTC.

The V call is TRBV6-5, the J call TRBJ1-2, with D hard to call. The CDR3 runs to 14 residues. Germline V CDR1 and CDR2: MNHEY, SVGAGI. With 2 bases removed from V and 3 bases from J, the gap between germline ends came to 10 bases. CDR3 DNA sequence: TGTGCCAGCAGTTACGCAGAGAGAGACTATGGCTACACCTTC. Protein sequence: CASSYAERDYGYTF.

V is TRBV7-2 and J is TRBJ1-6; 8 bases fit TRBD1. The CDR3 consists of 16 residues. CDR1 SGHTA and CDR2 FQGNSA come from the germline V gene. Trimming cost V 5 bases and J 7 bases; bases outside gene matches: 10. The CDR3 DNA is TGTGCCAGCAGCACCCCCGGACAGGGCCGCAATTCACCCCTCCACTTT. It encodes CASSTPGQGRNSPLHF.

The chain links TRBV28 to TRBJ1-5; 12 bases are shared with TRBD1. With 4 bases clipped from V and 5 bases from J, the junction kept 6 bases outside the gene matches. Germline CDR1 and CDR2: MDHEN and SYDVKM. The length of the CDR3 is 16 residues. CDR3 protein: CASSSGTGGLDQPQHF. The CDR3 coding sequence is TGTGCCAGCAGTTCGGGGACAGGGGGCTTGGATCAGCCCCAGCATTTT. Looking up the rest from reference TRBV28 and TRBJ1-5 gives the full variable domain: DVKVTQSSRYLVKRTGEKVFLECVQDMDHENMFWYRQDPGLGLRLIYFSYDVKMKEKGDIPEGYSVSREKKERFSLILESASTNQTSMYLCASSSGTGGLDQPQHFGDGTRLSIL.

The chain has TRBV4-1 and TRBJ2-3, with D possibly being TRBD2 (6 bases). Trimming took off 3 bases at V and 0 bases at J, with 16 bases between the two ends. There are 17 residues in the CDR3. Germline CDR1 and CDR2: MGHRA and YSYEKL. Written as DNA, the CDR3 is TGCGCCAGCAGCCAGATCTTATCCGGGACTAGCACAGATACGCAGTATTTT. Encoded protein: CASSQILSGTSTDTQYF.

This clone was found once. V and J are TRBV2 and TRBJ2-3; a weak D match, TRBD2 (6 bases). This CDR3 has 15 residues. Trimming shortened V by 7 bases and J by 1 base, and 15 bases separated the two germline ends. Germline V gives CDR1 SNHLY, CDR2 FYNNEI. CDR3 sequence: CASTHRTTGTDTQYF. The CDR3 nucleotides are TGTGCCAGCACCCACAGGACTACCGGCACAGATACGCAGTATTTT. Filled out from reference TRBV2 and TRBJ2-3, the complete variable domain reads EPEVTQTPSHQVTQMGQEVILRCVPISNHLYFYWYRQILGQKVEFLVSFYNNEISEKSEIFDDQFSVERPDGSNFTLKIRSTKLEDSAMYFCASTHRTTGTDTQYFGPGTRLTVL.

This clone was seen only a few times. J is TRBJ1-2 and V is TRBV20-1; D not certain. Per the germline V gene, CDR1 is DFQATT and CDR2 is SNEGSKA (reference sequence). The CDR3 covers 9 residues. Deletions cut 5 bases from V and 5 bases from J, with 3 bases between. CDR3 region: CSAPYGYTF. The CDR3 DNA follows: TGCAGTGCTCCGTATGGCTACACCTTC.

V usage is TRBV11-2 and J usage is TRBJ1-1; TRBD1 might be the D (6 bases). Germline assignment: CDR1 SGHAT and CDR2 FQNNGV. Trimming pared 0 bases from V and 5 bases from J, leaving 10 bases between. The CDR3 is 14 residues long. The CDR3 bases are TGTGCCAGCAGCTTAGACAGGGGTGGTACTGAAGCTTTCTTT. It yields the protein CASSLDRGGTEAFF.

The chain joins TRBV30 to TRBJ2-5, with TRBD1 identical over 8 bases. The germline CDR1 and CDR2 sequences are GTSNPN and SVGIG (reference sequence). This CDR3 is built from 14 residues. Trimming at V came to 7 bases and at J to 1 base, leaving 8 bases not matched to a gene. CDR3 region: CALRGTGIQETQYF. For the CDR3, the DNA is TGTGCCTTGAGGGGGACAGGAATCCAAGAGACCCAGTACTTC.

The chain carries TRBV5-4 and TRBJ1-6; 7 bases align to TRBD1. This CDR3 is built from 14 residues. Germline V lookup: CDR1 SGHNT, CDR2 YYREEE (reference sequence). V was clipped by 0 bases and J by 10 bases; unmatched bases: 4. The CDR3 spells CASSLGGGGSPLHF. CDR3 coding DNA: TGTGCCAGCAGCTTGGGAGGGGGCGGATCACCCCTCCACTTT.

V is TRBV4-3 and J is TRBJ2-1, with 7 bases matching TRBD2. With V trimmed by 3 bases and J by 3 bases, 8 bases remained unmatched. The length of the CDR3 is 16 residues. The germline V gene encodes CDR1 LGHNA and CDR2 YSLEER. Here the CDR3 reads CASSQATSGDYNEQFF. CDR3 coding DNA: TGCGCCAGCAGCCAGGCGACGAGCGGGGACTACAATGAGCAGTTCTTC.

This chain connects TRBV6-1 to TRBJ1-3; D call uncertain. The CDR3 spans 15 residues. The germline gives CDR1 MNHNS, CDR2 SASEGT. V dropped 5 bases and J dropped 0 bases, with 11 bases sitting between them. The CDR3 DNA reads TGTGCCAGCAGTCGAAGGGAGGACTCTGGAAACACCATATATTTT. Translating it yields CASSRREDSGNTIYF.

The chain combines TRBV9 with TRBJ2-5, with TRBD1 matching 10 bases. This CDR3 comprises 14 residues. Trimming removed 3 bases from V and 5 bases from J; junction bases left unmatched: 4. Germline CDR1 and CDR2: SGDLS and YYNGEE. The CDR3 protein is CASSAWGQGETQYF. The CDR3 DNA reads TGTGCCAGCAGCGCCTGGGGACAGGGGGAGACCCAGTACTTC.

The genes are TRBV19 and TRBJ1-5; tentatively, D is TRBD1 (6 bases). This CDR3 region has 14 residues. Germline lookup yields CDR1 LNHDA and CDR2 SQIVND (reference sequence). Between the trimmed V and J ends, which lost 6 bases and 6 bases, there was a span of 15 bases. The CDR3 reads CASSQQGWGQPQHF. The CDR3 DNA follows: TGTGCCAGTAGCCAACAGGGTTGGGGTCAGCCCCAGCATTTT.

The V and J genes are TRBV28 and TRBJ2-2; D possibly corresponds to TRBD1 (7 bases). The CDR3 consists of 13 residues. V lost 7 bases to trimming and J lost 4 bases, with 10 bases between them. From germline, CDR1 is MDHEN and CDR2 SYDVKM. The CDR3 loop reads CASIRGVTGELFF. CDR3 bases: TGTGCCAGCATCAGGGGGGTCACCGGGGAGCTGTTTTTT.